This T cell receptor (beta chain) is drawn from a study of breast tumors, draining lymph nodes, adjacent tissues. This CDR3 region has 13 residues. Trimming took 8 bases from V and 0 from J; bases not matched to a gene: 4. Germline V gene sequence: CDR1 DFQATT, CDR2 SNEGSKA (reference sequence). Samples came from axillary lymph nodes draining the breast cancer. This clonotype was detected many times. No antigen is known for it. Study-level points and caveats: That most tumor T cells come from lymph nodes remained unproven. Compared with lymph nodes, tumors were less diverse; compared with nontumor tissue, more. Compared with basal-like, luminal-like tumors shared significantly more repertoire with nontumor tissue.

TCRdb independently ran MiXCR on the multiplex PCR reads; one entry per CDR3 protein. The table has 200,000 to 250,000 distinct CDR3 sequences, under 35% seen once. J is TRBJ2-1 and V is TRBV20-1; TRBD1 aligns across 7 bases. The sequence was obtained from a female donor with breast cancer. Some clones in this sample may be carry-over from other donors' samples. The sequencing sample was made of axillary lymph node tissue. CDR3 region: CSTRQGSYNEQFF. The CDR3 DNA sequence: TGCAGTACCCGACAGGGCTCCTACAATGAGCAGTTCTTC.